The 16 T cell receptor beta chains below all came from one sample that was sequenced in a study of cytomegalovirus exposure and HLA in healthy donors. Method: immunoSEQ multiplex PCR; TCRdb's copy keeps in-frame clones and lacks some. The table lists 130,000 to 150,000 clones, approximately 90% of them singletons. The sequencing sample was made of PBMCs. The source is a woman in her 30s in good health and CMV-seropositive.

This chain joins TRBV28 and TRBJ2-7; D is unclear. Germline CDR1 MDHEN, CDR2 SYDVKM. The CDR3 is 11 residues long. V gave up 3 bases and J gave up 6 bases, with 6 bases separating them. The CDR3 loop reads CASSFSREQYF. CDR3 nucleotides: TGTGCCAGCAGTTTCTCCCGCGAGCAGTACTTC.

This clone was observed a handful of times. Other nucleotide sequences in the sample specify the same CDR3. The J gene is TRBJ1-5, the V gene TRBV2, with D tentatively TRBD1 (5 bases). The V end was cut by 4 bases, the J end by 4 bases, with 5 bases between. This CDR3 is 12 amino acids long. Germline lookup yields CDR1 SNHLY and CDR2 FYNNEI. CDR3 region: CASSGQNQPQHF. CDR3 DNA: TGTGCCAGCAGTGGACAGAATCAGCCCCAGCATTTT.

The CDR3 sequence: CASSFPGGLGDTQYF. The CDR3 DNA reads as TGTGCCAGCAGTTTCCCAGGGGGCTTGGGAGATACGCAGTATTTT. The chain couples TRBV28 to TRBJ2-3; the match to TRBD1 covers 8 bases. The CDR3 consists of 15 residues. Germline CDR1 and CDR2: MDHEN and SYDVKM. V gave up 3 bases and J gave up 5 bases; unmatched junction bases: 7.

V is TRBV5-1 and J is TRBJ1-3; 7 bases map to TRBD1. V gave up 4 bases and J gave up 0 bases; unmatched junction bases: 4. This CDR3 region has 15 residues. Germline V lookup: CDR1 SGHRS, CDR2 YFSETQ. The chain's CDR3 is CASSLGTDSGNTIYF. CDR3 DNA sequence: TGCGCCAGCAGCCTCGGGACAGACTCTGGAAACACCATATATTTT.

The chain is built from TRBV19 and TRBJ2-1; D is possibly TRBD2 (6 bases). The CDR3 has 14 residues. Germline CDR1 LNHDA, CDR2 SQIVND (reference sequence). Trimming left V 5 bases short and J 3 bases short, with 11 bases between. This CDR3 reads CASSGGWGYNEQFF. The CDR3 DNA is TGTGCCAGTAGTGGAGGGTGGGGCTACAATGAGCAGTTCTTC.

The V call is TRBV5-1, the J call TRBJ2-3; D is perhaps TRBD1 (5 bases). V shed 0 bases and J shed 3 bases, with 23 bases lying between them. The CDR3 contains 19 residues. Germline loops: CDR1 SGHRS, CDR2 YFSETQ. For the CDR3, the DNA is TGCGCCAGCAGCTTGGCCGGTGGGGCAGGGAATAGAGGAACAGATACGCAGTATTTT. Residues: CASSLAGGAGNRGTDTQYF.

This chain uses TRBV5-1 with TRBJ2-7; D may be TRBD1 (6 bases). The CDR3 is 14 residues long. Trimming cost V 5 bases and J 7 bases, with 19 bases left between them. In germline, CDR1 is SGHRS, CDR2 YFSETQ. The CDR3 region has the DNA TGCGCCAGCAGTCGAGGGGCAGGGGCGTGGGAGCAGTACTTC. It codes for CASSRGAGAWEQYF.

V is TRBV5-4 and J is TRBJ2-5; 11 positions match TRBD2. The V gene's germline CDR1 is SGHNT and CDR2 YYREEE (reference sequence). The J segment lost 6 bases and the V segment lost 4 bases, leaving 8 bases of the junction unmatched. There are 15 residues in the CDR3. The CDR3 protein is CASSRGGTSGKTQYF. The CDR3 nucleotides read TGTGCCAGCAGCCGTGGGGGGACTAGCGGAAAGACCCAGTACTTC.

The chain joins TRBV4-1 to TRBJ2-7; weak D call: TRBD1 (6 bases). The CDR3 has 16 residues. Germline lookup yields CDR1 MGHRA and CDR2 YSYEKL. Between the trimmed V and J ends, which lost 0 bases and 0 bases, there was a span of 12 bases. The CDR3 nucleotides read TGCGCCAGCAGCCAAGACCCCACAGGGCTCTCCTACGAGCAGTACTTC. Encoded protein: CASSQDPTGLSYEQYF.

V and J are TRBV4-1 and TRBJ1-1, with D perhaps TRBD1 (6 bases). This CDR3 region has 15 residues. Per the germline V gene, CDR1 is MGHRA and CDR2 is YSYEKL. V shed 4 bases and J shed 6 bases, with 18 bases lying between them. The CDR3 here is CASSPIRGGFPEAFF. The CDR3 coding sequence is TGCGCCAGCAGCCCAATCAGGGGCGGTTTTCCTGAAGCTTTCTTT.

The V and J genes are TRBV11-3 and TRBJ2-3; 12 bases match TRBD2. The germline V gene has CDR1 SGHNT and CDR2 YENEEA. The V and J ends lost 4 bases and 5 bases, in that order; junction bases with no gene match: 4. This CDR3 has 15 amino acids. CDR3 residues: CASSSSGGAVDTQYF. CDR3 in DNA: TGTGCCAGCAGCTCTAGCGGGGGGGCGGTAGATACGCAGTATTTT.

This chain uses TRBV21-1 with TRBJ1-4; TRBD1, as called in the table, went unchecked against the DNA. TRBV21-1 is a listed pseudogene. The CDR3 is 12 amino acids. CDR3 residues: CARQDSSEKLFF. For the CDR3, the DNA is TGTGCCAGACAGGACAGTTCTGAAAAACTGTTTTTT.

V is TRBV15 and J is TRBJ2-1; TRBD2 is a possible D gene (6 bases). CDR1 and CDR2 (germline): LNHNV, YYDKDF (reference sequence). The CDR3 sequence is 17 residues long. V dropped 3 bases and J dropped 8 bases, with 23 bases sitting between them. In nucleotides, the CDR3 is TGTGCCACCAGCAGTATTTTGTCGGGAGTCACTTGGGATGAGCAGTTCTTC. Amino acids: CATSSILSGVTWDEQFF. Full variable domain (remainder filled in from reference TRBV15 and TRBJ2-1): DAMVIQNPRYQVTQFGKPVTLSCSQTLNHNVMYWYQQKSSQAPKLLFHYYDKDFNNEADTPDNFQSRRPNTSFCFLDIRSPGLGDTAMYLCATSSILSGVTWDEQFFGPGTRLTVL.

V is TRBV15 and J is TRBJ1-5, with unresolved D. The CDR3 is made up of 15 amino acids. The germline V gene encodes CDR1 LNHNV and CDR2 YYDKDF (reference sequence). V lost 0 bases, J lost 0 bases, and 6 bases lay in between. The CDR3 spells CATSRDSYSNQPQHF. DNA for the CDR3: TGTGCCACCAGCAGAGACAGTTATAGCAATCAGCCCCAGCATTTT.

The J gene is TRBJ2-2, the V gene TRBV7-8; 11 nucleotides match TRBD2. V dropped 6 bases and J dropped 4; count of bases not matched to a gene: 10. The CDR3 is 17 residues long. CDR1 and CDR2 from the germline V gene are SGHVS and FQNEAQ. The CDR3 region has the DNA TGTGCCAGCAGGTTATGGCTAGCGGGAGGAAGCACCGGGGAGCTGTTTTTT. This gives the protein CASRLWLAGGSTGELFF.

J is TRBJ2-7 and V is TRBV5-1; D call uncertain. Trimming took off 1 base at V and 1 base at J, with 9 bases between the two ends. The CDR3 is made up of 14 amino acids. Germline assignment: CDR1 SGHRS and CDR2 YFSETQ. This CDR3 is CASSLLVNSYEQYF. In DNA form, the CDR3 reads TGCGCCAGCAGCTTGCTAGTCAATTCCTACGAGCAGTACTTC.